This T cell receptor (beta chain) derives from a study of CD8+ T cells in alopecia areata listed by TCRdb under 2018. Some background on the complete study: The treated patients, all with moderate-to-severe alopecia areata, were enrolled in an open-label pilot trial of oral tofacitinib given at 5 to 10 mg twice daily. Tofacitinib was given for 6 to 18 months, followed by 6 months of follow-up off drug to assess delayed response and recurrence. The SALT score, which quantifies the percentage of affected scalp surface area, was used to measure disease severity in treated patients. To study T cell clonal expansion in alopecia areata, the researchers applied high-throughput TCRbeta sequencing to both the C3H/HeJ mouse model and human patients. On the human side, TCRbeta sequencing was run on scalp tissue and on sorted CD4+ and CD8+ peripheral blood T cells from healthy controls and from alopecia areata patients with either patchy or totalis/universalis disease. Patients on tofacitinib were biopsied at baseline and after 4 and 24 weeks of treatment, and several of the patients also had a later scalp biopsy. Scalp clonality was compared among normal scalp (n=4), patchy alopecia areata scalp (n=8), and alopecia totalis/universalis scalp (n=8). RNA was extracted with the PAXgene miRNA kit for fixed scalp, the miRNeasy kit for PBMCs, and the RNeasy kit for mouse skin. TCRbeta CDR3 regions were amplified by immunoSEQ multiplex PCR with 35 Vbeta forward and 13 Jbeta reverse primers. On the study overall, not on this receptor specifically: Resident alphabeta T cells in normal human skin are also sequenced, complicating scalp TCR repertoire analysis, unlike mouse skin dominated by gammadelta T cells. Scalp clonality and the number of expanded CD8+ clones among the top 100 scalp clones were significantly decreased by tofacitinib. Many expanded lesional clones persisted in scalp and blood during tofacitinib treatment, which may partly explain relapse after stopping treatment. Shared TCR sequences between patients were less evident than in mice, which may be partly attributable to HLA diversity in the patient population. Because the treated cohort was small and included a single nonresponder, larger studies are needed to assess links between baseline CD8+ expansion and response. Higher clonality and more expanded CD8+ clones were observed in lesional scalp than in normal scalp, particularly in alopecia totalis/universalis, a finding suggestive of antigenic drive.

The treatment or condition tag for this specimen amounts to: oral pan-JAK inhibitor, 5-10 mg twice daily. Lesional scalp punch biopsies and peripheral blood were collected from alopecia areata patients. PBMCs were separated by density centrifugation and stained for CD3, CD4 and CD8, after which CD4+ and CD8+ T cells were sorted on a FACSAria. The method was the immunoSEQ multiplex PCR assay. To provide template for TCR sequencing, every sample had RNA extracted and reverse transcribed into cDNA. SuperScript III was used to make first-strand cDNA, primed with a 2:1 mix of oligo-dT and random hexamers. A synthetic immune receptor repertoire was used to measure amplification bias, and any remaining bias was corrected computationally. The study's processing was this. After raw reads were preprocessed to remove errors, the CDR3 was defined following IMGT conventions as running from the conserved cysteine to phenylalanine. To get clonality, Shannon entropy was normalized by log2 of the number of productive unique TCRs and the result was subtracted from 1. CD4 or CD8 identity of scalp clones was inferred by cross-referencing scalp TCRbeta sequences with sorted blood CD4 and CD8 repertoires. Drawn from immuneACCESS, this table holds only the in-frame rearrangements with V and J called that TCRdb kept. Clones are partly lost; checked studies trace under half to an unresolved V gene and leave the rest unexplained. D and trimming come from the DNA, and the V and J calls and clone size come from that table. The sample table records some 58,000 clones; around 45% of these occur just once. The ten largest clones take up roughly 20% of the sample.

Based on the germline V gene (reference sequence), the CDR1 and CDR2 sequences are SEHNR and FQNEAQ. From the cysteine up to the phenylalanine, the CDR3 has a length of 19 residues. Kept here is only the CDR3 DNA, which spans 57 bases and is read in frame from base 1. V and J are trimmed by 5 bases and 0 bases, and the gene matches miss 12 bases of the junction. A few counts support this clone. Its antigen is still unknown. The input lacks base qualities; no much larger clone sits a single base away. Specimen: CD8+ T cells sorted from blood, collected at approximately week 36, from a patient treated with tofacitinib. The sequence links TRBV7-9 to TRBJ2-5, and 13 junctional nucleotides match TRBD2. This receptor was obtained from a human donor with alopecia areata. The CDR3 has the sequence CASSPGLGLAGLHQETQYF. The base sequence is TGTGCCAGCAGCCCCGGATTGGGACTAGCGGGACTTCACCAAGAGACCCAGTACTTC.